This T cell receptor (beta chain) is drawn from a study of immune evolution from preneoplasia to lung adenocarcinoma. Sequencing was performed with immunoSEQ multiplex PCR; in TCRdb, only in-frame clones are kept and a portion is missing. The sample has around 4,700 clones; approximately 69% are singletons. Germline V lookup: CDR1 SGHDN, CDR2 FVKESK. V lost 1 base and J lost 8; bases outside the gene matches: 3. The CDR3 contains 13 residues. This TCR derives from a person between 60 and 79 years old with lung adenocarcinoma. The chain employs TRBV14 and TRBJ1-2, with TRBD1 matching 8 bases. Input material: FFPE adjacent normal lung tissue. The CDR3 region is CASSQAGGLGYTF. The CDR3 region has the DNA TGTGCCAGCAGCCAAGCAGGGGGCCTGGGCTACACCTTC. Drawing the rest from reference TRBV14 and TRBJ1-2, the complete variable domain is EAGVTQFPSHSVIEKGQTVTLRCDPISGHDNLYWYRRVMGKEIKFLLHFVKESKQDESGMPNNRFLAERTGGTYSTLKVQPAELEDSGVYFCASSQAGGLGYTFGSGTRLTVV.